This entry concerns a single T cell receptor beta chain. The CDR3 totals 15 residues. Trimming cost V 0 bases and J 8 bases, with 16 bases left between them. The sample is drawn from a study of blood T cells in healthy people across ages. Isolation of PBMCs gave at least 7 million cells per sample. Combining a sample-barcoded 5' primer with a J-beta primer mix, a second PCR ran for roughly 7 to 11 cycles. TCRdb re-analysed the 5' RACE reads in MiXCR, keeping a single row per CDR3 protein. Here the sample spans some 1.4 million distinct CDR3 sequences, around 39% being singletons. This TCR came from a woman between 18 and 29 years old in good health. Input material: blood. The chain employs TRBV12-3 or TRBV12-4 and TRBJ1-1, with D hard to call. CDR3 bases: TGTGCCAGCAGTTTAGCGCCGCGGGTGTCATGGGAAGCTTTCTTT. Its translation is CASSLAPRVSWEAFF.